A single TCR beta chain is shown here with its context. There is no known antigen for this receptor. No base quality values were provided; no much bigger clone lies one nucleotide off. All of the isolated RNA was reverse transcribed with the High Capacity cDNA Reverse Transcription Kit, so expressed TCRB transcripts were sequenced. Deep immunoSEQ sequencing was performed on naive, central memory and regulatory T cell samples, with an average of approximately 4 million total reads per sample. Sorted cells were lysed in RLT buffer and RNA was extracted with DNase-treated RNeasy Micro or Mini kits, depending on cell number. To prevent cross-contamination, each cell subset was processed individually, whereas patient and healthy donor samples were processed jointly. Using the immunoSEQ multiplex PCR, TCRB sequences were amplified from cDNA into 87-bp fragments spanning the CDR3 region. The amplicons were sequenced using the Illumina HiSeq platform. As for the authors' bioinformatics: Synthetic template baselines were used to correct PCR bias computationally, reads within Hamming distance 2 were collapsed together, and singletons that could not be merged were discarded. By aligning reads against IMGT, V, D and J genes, CDR3 length, and insertions or deletions at six rearrangement sites were assigned. Within each subset, clonotype counts were normalized to sorted cell number, and only after that were true diversity and Gini coefficients computed with the tcR R package. The overlap coefficient, calculated on TCRB nucleotide sequences, was used to quantify repertoire sharing. Out-of-frame TCRB sequences from naive cells were analyzed as a proxy for the pre-selection repertoire. The table comes from immuneACCESS by way of TCRdb, which keeps in-frame sequences with V and J called. Part of the clones is missing from these tables; in studies checked, under half for an unresolved V gene and the rest for unknown reasons. That table is the source of V, J and clone size, and D and trimming were worked out from the DNA. The sample profile shows 810,000 or so clones; 17% of them were found once. The ten most abundant clones make up 0.023% of the sample.

A single peripheral blood draw of approximately 110 mL on average was collected from each donor into heparinised tubes. A BD FACSAria II and a panel including CD45RO, CCR7, CD25, CD127, CD95 and CD27 were used to sort naive, central memory, regulatory and stem cell-like memory CD4+ T cells. All sorted populations exceeded 98% purity. PBMCs were isolated immediately by Lymphoprep density gradient centrifugation and stained directly without culture. Samples were stained and sorted in pairs, with one healthy donor and one patient per experiment, so that batch effects were minimized. This sample is drawn from a study of beta chain features in type 1 diabetes (dated by TCRdb to 2016 to 2019). Looking at the study overall: No differences in mean age, gender distribution, total cell number or subset yield were found between patients and healthy donors. Across all samples, some 99 million sorted cells were examined, and cell number per subset correlated strongly with RNA yield. The study compared the TCRB repertoires of sorted circulating CD4+ T cell subsets in recently diagnosed type 1 diabetes patients with those in matched healthy donors. Whereas all 28 donors provided naive and central memory subsets, regulatory and stem cell-like memory subsets were isolated from just 8 patients and roughly 8 healthy donors. Results the study describes overall, beyond this receptor: Shorter templates might have been favored by PCR, but patient and control samples were amplified and corrected together, so both groups would have been affected equally by any skew. Fewer insertions and more nucleotide deletions at VDJ recombination sites were observed in patients with type 1 diabetes, implying thymic rearrangement abnormalities. Because small numbers of individuals were included in the HLA sub-analyses, any influence of HLA type on TCRB rearrangement was left unresolved. Type 1 diabetes patients showed a moderate but significant shortening of TCRB CDR3 length in all four CD4+ subsets. Naive, central memory and regulatory TCRB repertoires appeared to be more alike among patients than among healthy donors. Sequencing cDNA rather than genomic DNA could over-represent highly expressing activated cells, although activation and CD3 levels did not differ between groups.

The clonotype originates from a young woman in good health. Material: naive CD4+ T cells from blood. This specimen's cell subset or site label, per the study, means: true naive CD4+ T cells.

CDR3 loop: CASSLVGWPGAAGELFF. The DNA sequence is given as TGTGCCAGCAGCTTAGTCGGGTGGCCGGGAGCGGCCGGGGAGCTGTTTTTT. The sequence is built from TRBV11-2 and TRBJ2-2, with a weak D call of TRBD2 (6 bases match). Trimming at the junction amounts to 1 base on V and 6 bases on J, and the germline ends lie 18 bases apart. There are 17 amino acids in the CDR3, from cysteine to phenylalanine inclusive. Solely the CDR3 DNA is kept, with 51 bases framed from the first base. The germline V gene specifies SGHAT as CDR1 and FQNNGV as CDR2.